This TCR beta chain appears in the sequencing data of a study of T cell clusters in autoimmune cytopenias. The CDR3 loop spans 15 amino acids. Points from the study as a whole: Active autoimmune hepatitis patients had around 3-fold fewer exclusive TRB clusters than healthy donors. The T cell clusters were defined only in silico, without experimental functional validation.

This clonotype is medium-sized (0.01 to 0.1%) by frequency. Antigen specificity is unknown. Some 39,000 genome equivalents of blood DNA were amplified for TRB. TRB was amplified by touch-down multiplex PCR, primer pools A and B combined. TCRdb reprocessed the multiplex PCR reads and keeps a single row for each CDR3 protein, giving no DNA. Its table lists 4,500 to 7,000 distinct CDR3 sequences. This sample was also put to use in a study of T cell repertoires in aging, cancer and after chemotherapy. That work adds: Clear clonal overlap appeared across healthy donor samples taken over several months to years.

Source material: peripheral blood. The sequence was collected from a human donor in good health. The chain carries TRBV12-3 or TRBV12-4 and TRBJ1-2; TCRdb names TRBD1, which stays unverified in the absence of DNA. Here the CDR3 reads CASSLRQGASSGYTF.